This T cell receptor beta chain was captured in a study of shared clonotypes between healthy human individuals. Overall study: Each donor's CD4 naive and CD4 memory cells filled three plates apiece, CD8 naive two, and CD8 memory one.

Authors' analysis steps: With immunoSEQ giving junction-only sequences and no quality scores, filtering differed. Produced via immunoSEQ multiplex PCR; TCRdb's table is partial and in-frame only. V, J and clone size derive from that table, while D and trimming were established from the DNA sequence. The data hold about 2 million clones, with about 95% observed a single time. A remark on this clone: Its antigen is still unknown.

Regarding the study as a whole: A small donor pool kept down the genetic and exposure-history diversity that was represented.

Naive CD8 cells were CD45RO-negative, positively selected for CCR7, excluding terminally differentiated effector memory CD45RA+ cells. The study enrolled healthy HIV-negative adults without recent acute infections or vaccinations as donors. The receptor was isolated from a man aged 18 to 30 in good health. Specimen: naive CD8+ T cells sorted from blood.

In DNA, the CDR3 is TGTGCCAGCAGTCAGGACAGGGTCAGCTATGGCTACACCTTC. Amino acids: CASSQDRVSYGYTF. The V and J genes are TRBV27 and TRBJ1-2; 8 bases are a match to TRBD1. The CDR3 loop spans 14 amino acids. V lost 5 bases and J lost 4; bases outside the gene matches: 6. The germline gives CDR1 MNHEY, CDR2 SMNVEV (reference sequence).